This TCR beta chain came from a study of T-cell memory formation after mild COVID-19. Germline V lookup: CDR1 MNHEY, CDR2 SVGEGT. The length of the CDR3 is 14 residues. V lost 7 bases to trimming and J lost 2 bases, with 13 bases between them. Study results and caveats: Contracting CD8+ clones were enriched in EMRA, CD4+ mainly in CM and EM. From day 15 to 85, contracting clones were balanced between CD4 and CD8, whereas later expanders leaned toward CD4+.

A remark on this clonotype: As yet, its antigen is unknown.

5'RACE with constant-segment primers yielded barcoded, UMI-tagged TCR alpha and TCR beta cDNA libraries. TCRdb processed the 5' RACE reads anew with MiXCR; each CDR3 protein has one entry. Found here are roughly 350,000 distinct CDR3 sequences, 20% to 25% of them singletons; the top ten hold around 12%. The clonotype was recovered from an adult woman who had mild COVID-19 (a few samples of this study predate the infection). Cell type and time point are not known. V and J are TRBV6-2 or TRBV6-3 and TRBJ2-3; weak D call: TRBD1 (6 bases). The sample consisted of PBMCs or a T cell subset sorted from them (not recorded which). The CDR3 DNA sequence: TGTGCCAGCACAACGGACAGACTCACAGATACGCAGTATTTT. It translates to CASTTDRLTDTQYF.